One T cell receptor beta chain is described in this entry. Enrolled through a virtual design, the participants were between about 18 and 89 years of age and came from 24 US areas. Cohorts were based on clinical histories the participants reported. This specimen belongs to a study of blood T cell repertoires in COVID-19. Methods used by the authors: The assay estimated nucleated cells by amplifying reference gene primers. Assay: immunoSEQ multiplex PCR; the TCRdb copy retains only in-frame clones and omits some. V, J and clone size are taken as reported in that table, and D and trimming were inferred from the DNA itself. The data hold about 180,000 clones, with 78% observed a single time. The CDR3 loop spans 12 amino acids. Trimming took 0 bases from V and 7 from J, leaving 9 bases between them. The germline gives CDR1 GTSNPN, CDR2 SVGIG (reference sequence).

The rearrangement joins TRBV30 to TRBJ1-2; no clear D. This receptor was taken from a woman aged 50 to 65 who had recovered from COVID-19. Material: PBMCs or T cells enriched from blood (not recorded which). The CDR3 DNA follows: TGTGCCTGGAGTGTGGACTCTAGTGGCTACACCTTC. This codes for CAWSVDSSGYTF. Variable domain in full (rest from reference TRBV30 and TRBJ1-2): SQTIHQWPATLVQPVGSPLSLECTVEGTSNPNLYWYRQAAGRGLQLLFYSVGIGQISSEVPQNLSASRPQDRQFILSSKKLLLSDSGFYLCAWSVDSSGYTFGSGTRLTVV.